Each of the 19 T cell receptor beta chains below was sequenced from the same sample in a study of CD8 T cells in Susac syndrome. Reverse transcription of roughly 0.5 to 1 ug RNA was carried out with random hexamers. From the immunoSEQ multiplex PCR reads, TCRdb called clonotypes with MiXCR, one entry per CDR3 protein. The sample carries hundreds of thousands of distinct CDR3 sequences, less than 96% recorded once. Sequenced sample: CD4+ T cells from PBMCs. These receptors all stem from a human donor with Susac syndrome.

The rearrangement uses TRBV7-2 and TRBJ2-3; D gene unclear. The CDR3 has 14 residues. Germline loops: CDR1 SGHTA, CDR2 FQGNSA. Trimming stripped 5 bases from V and 3 bases from J, with 12 bases between. For the CDR3, the DNA is TGTGCCAGCAGCAAACTGGGGTCAACAGATACGCAGTATTTT. It translates to CASSKLGSTDTQYF. The full variable domain, completed using reference TRBV7-2 and TRBJ2-3, is GAGVSQSPSNKVTEKGKDVELRCDPISGHTALYWYRQSLGQGLEFLIYFQGNSAPDKSGLPSDRFSAERTGGSVSTLTIQRTQQEDSAVYLCASSKLGSTDTQYFGPGTRLTVL.

This rearrangement joins TRBV29-1 to TRBJ2-1, with TRBD2 as a possible D gene (7 bases). V gave up 7 bases and J gave up 5 bases, with 21 bases separating them. CDR1 and CDR2 (germline): SQVTM, ANQGSEA. The CDR3 is 15 residues long. CDR3 loop: CSGRGARQQHNEQFF. CDR3 nucleotides: TGCAGCGGTCGGGGGGCGAGGCAACAGCACAATGAGCAGTTCTTC.

This chain connects TRBV6-5 to TRBJ2-7; no clear D gene. The ends were cut back, 0 bases at V and 1 base at J, with 13 bases in the middle. The CDR3 totals 16 residues. Germline-derived CDR1 and CDR2 are MNHEY and SVGAGI. The CDR3 bases are TGTGCCAGCAGTTACTCGGGTCAGCTGCCTTCCTACGAGCAGTACTTC. This sequence encodes CASSYSGQLPSYEQYF.

The V gene is TRBV12-3 or TRBV12-4, the J gene TRBJ2-6; tentative D call: TRBD1 (5 bases). Trimming took off 3 bases at V and 8 bases at J, with 11 bases between the two ends. This CDR3 is 14 amino acids long. The DNA of the CDR3 is TGTGCCAGCAGTTTTCCCCCAGGGACCAACGTCCTGACTTTC. Its protein product is CASSFPPGTNVLTF.

The V call is TRBV7-3, the J call TRBJ1-2, with D tentatively TRBD1 (6 bases). Trimming pared 5 bases from V and 7 bases from J, leaving 17 bases between. This CDR3 has 14 residues. The germline gives CDR1 SGHTA, CDR2 FQGTGA. CDR3 amino acids: CASSPQPGAFGYTF. CDR3 DNA sequence: TGTGCCAGCAGCCCCCAACCAGGGGCGTTTGGCTACACCTTC.

This chain joins TRBV20-1 and TRBJ1-5; no definite D call. Germline V gives CDR1 DFQATT, CDR2 SNEGSKA (reference sequence). V lost 0 bases and J 11 bases, leaving 20 bases between the germline ends. There are 15 residues in the CDR3. CDR3 loop: CSARDPGLRDRAQHF. For the CDR3, the DNA is TGCAGTGCTAGAGATCCAGGCCTCCGGGATAGAGCCCAGCATTTT.

V and J are TRBV28 and TRBJ2-1; 8 nucleotides line up with TRBD1. Germline V gene data show CDR1 as MDHEN and CDR2 as SYDVKM. Trimming took 8 bases from V and 3 from J; bases not matched to a gene: 9. The CDR3 extends over 15 amino acids. CDR3 sequence reads: CASVLSGGIYNEQFF. The CDR3 bases are TGTGCCAGCGTACTCTCAGGGGGCATCTACAATGAGCAGTTCTTC.

This clonotype was counted a single time. This CDR3 reads CASSLDGSGDTQYF. The CDR3 coding sequence is TGTGCCAGCAGCTTAGATGGTAGCGGAGATACGCAGTATTTT. The chain employs TRBV11-3 and TRBJ2-3; possible D gene TRBD2, 6 bases. Trimming took off 0 bases at V and 5 bases at J, with 9 bases between the two ends. Germline lookup yields CDR1 SGHNT and CDR2 YENEEA. The length of the CDR3 is 14 residues.

The CDR3 region is CASSQEHIGRATRETQYF. CDR3 nucleotide sequence: TGCGCCAGCAGCCAAGAGCATATCGGGAGGGCCACCAGAGAGACCCAGTACTTC. The rearrangement uses TRBV4-1 and TRBJ2-5; 8 positions match TRBD2. V lost 0 bases to trimming and J lost 4 bases; unmatched junction nucleotides: 13. CDR1 MGHRA and CDR2 YSYEKL come from the germline V gene. This CDR3 has 18 residues.

In DNA, the CDR3 is TGCAGTGCTAGAGAAGGGGTGGGTGCTTTCTTT. Amino acids: CSAREGVGAFF. The chain recombines TRBV20-1 with TRBJ1-1; D possibly corresponds to TRBD1 (5 bases). The CDR3 runs to 11 residues. CDR1 and CDR2 (germline): DFQATT, SNEGSKA (reference sequence). Between the trimmed V and J ends, which lost 0 bases and 11 bases, there was a span of 10 bases.

CDR3 coding DNA: TGTGCCAGCAGCGTATATGTGGCTAGGTATGGCTACACCTTC. Residues: CASSVYVARYGYTF. The chain uses TRBV9 and TRBJ1-2; D is uncertain. The V end was cut by 1 base, the J end by 5 bases, with 12 bases between. Germline CDR1 and CDR2: SGDLS and YYNGEE. CDR3 length: 14 amino acids.

In DNA form, the CDR3 reads TGCAGTGCTAAATATAGCCTGGGAACCGGGGAGCTGTTTTTT. It translates to CSAKYSLGTGELFF. The V call is TRBV20-1, the J call TRBJ2-2, with D unclear. Per germline, CDR1 DFQATT and CDR2 SNEGSKA (reference sequence). The CDR3 loop spans 14 amino acids. Trimming took off 4 bases at V and 5 bases at J, with 14 bases between the two ends.

This chain uses TRBV4-1 with TRBJ2-7; TRBD1 is a possible D gene (6 bases). The CDR3 loop spans 14 amino acids. V was cut by 3 bases and J by 11 bases, with 20 bases left in between. Germline V gene sequence: CDR1 MGHRA, CDR2 YSYEKL. The CDR3 loop reads CASSHPRVIQGKYF. DNA for the CDR3: TGCGCCAGCAGCCACCCGAGGGTAATACAGGGAAAGTACTTC.

The chain is built from TRBV6-5 and TRBJ2-5, with 9 bases lining up with TRBD1. This CDR3 has 15 residues. Germline CDR1 and CDR2: MNHEY and SVGAGI. Trimming removed 6 bases from V and 2 bases from J; junction bases left unmatched: 7. The CDR3 region is CASRQQGAIQETQYF. The CDR3, as DNA: TGTGCCAGCAGACAACAGGGGGCGATACAAGAGACCCAGTACTTC.

This clonotype was seen just once. The V call is TRBV29-1, the J call TRBJ2-1, with TRBD2 matching 11 bases. The J segment lost 2 bases and the V segment lost 0 bases, leaving 3 bases of the junction unmatched. Germline loops: CDR1 SQVTM, CDR2 ANQGSEA. The CDR3 length is 16 residues. The CDR3 here is CSVEETSGITYNEQFF. The CDR3 DNA sequence: TGCAGCGTTGAAGAGACTAGCGGGATCACCTACAATGAGCAGTTCTTC.

J is TRBJ2-1 and V is TRBV4-2; perhaps TRBD1 as D (7 bases). Trimming pared 2 bases from V and 9 bases from J, leaving 17 bases between. The V gene's germline CDR1 is LGHNA and CDR2 YNFKEQ. The CDR3 is 15 amino acids. In DNA form, the CDR3 reads TGTGCCAGCAGCCAACGCGTGGAGGGGGCAGGTGAGCAGTTCTTC. It encodes CASSQRVEGAGEQFF.

This rearrangement joins TRBV5-1 to TRBJ1-2; D unresolved. There are 14 residues in the CDR3. CDR1 is SGHRS, CDR2 YFSETQ, per germline. The V gene lost 1 base and the J gene lost 6 bases, with 13 bases spanning the gap. CDR3 sequence (DNA): TGCGCCAGCAGCTTGTCCGGGGTTTATGATGGCTACACCTTC. Its translation is CASSLSGVYDGYTF.

This sequence joins TRBV12-3 or TRBV12-4 and TRBJ2-7, with 9 bases that match TRBD1. CDR3 size: 15 residues. The V and J ends lost 5 bases and 0 bases, in that order; junction bases with no gene match: 5. CDR3 in amino acids: CASSPGTGISYEQYF. Here the CDR3 DNA reads TGTGCCAGCAGTCCAGGGACAGGGATCTCCTACGAGCAGTACTTC.

The chain couples TRBV11-2 to TRBJ1-2; TRBD1 might be the D (5 bases). V lost 4 bases, J lost 0 bases, and 6 bases lay in between. This CDR3 region has 13 residues. Looked up from germline, CDR1 is SGHAT and CDR2 is FQNNGV. The CDR3 nucleotides are TGTGCCAGCAGCTCGACAGCTAACTATGGCTACACCTTC. Its protein is CASSSTANYGYTF.